Presented here are 31 T cell receptor beta chains from one specimen sequenced in a study of blood T cell repertoires in COVID-19. Clones were read by immunoSEQ multiplex PCR, and TCRdb kept only the in-frame ones, dropping some. The repertoire holds approximately 200,000 clones, roughly four fifths seen once, with 12% in the top ten. Sequencing was carried out using PBMCs or T cells enriched from blood (not recorded which). The receptors shown here come from a middle-aged man who had recovered from COVID-19.

Of note for this clone: This same CDR3 is encoded by further DNA sequences in the sample. The chain uses TRBV5-1 and TRBJ1-4; 8 nucleotides agree with TRBD1. Germline values: CDR1 SGHRS, CDR2 YFSETQ. This CDR3 has 15 residues. V lost 4 bases and J lost 0; bases outside the gene matches: 2. The CDR3 reads CASSPGQATNEKLFF. DNA for the CDR3: TGCGCCAGCAGCCCGGGACAGGCAACTAATGAAAAACTGTTTTTT.

The V and J genes are TRBV18 and TRBJ1-1, with D unresolved. The V gene's germline CDR1 is KGHSH and CDR2 LQKENI. This CDR3 spans 13 amino acids. Trimming removed 4 bases from V and 10 bases from J, with 16 bases in between. The CDR3 loop reads CASSRDRLKGAFF. The CDR3 nucleotides are TGTGCCAGCTCACGAGATCGACTCAAAGGAGCTTTCTTT.

The V gene is TRBV14, the J gene TRBJ1-2; TRBD1 agrees at 7 bases. Germline CDR1 reads SGHDN; CDR2 reads FVKESK. The CDR3 sequence is 16 residues long. V lost 4 bases, J lost 1 base, and 9 bases stayed unmatched. The CDR3 reads CASSPAWGQLNYGYTF. The CDR3 DNA follows: TGTGCCAGCAGCCCGGCGTGGGGACAGCTTAACTATGGCTACACCTTC.

This rearrangement joins TRBV6-4 to TRBJ1-1; no reliable D call. The CDR3 totals 14 residues. CDR1 and CDR2 (germline): MRHNA, SNTAGT. Trimming pared 0 bases from V and 1 base from J, leaving 6 bases between. In DNA, the CDR3 is TGTGCCAGCAGTGACTCGAACAGGAACACTGAAGCTTTCTTT. Amino acids: CASSDSNRNTEAFF.

This rearrangement joins TRBV9 to TRBJ1-2; unclear D gene. Germline V gene data show CDR1 as SGDLS and CDR2 as YYNGEE. V was clipped by 4 bases and J by 4 bases, with 14 bases between them. CDR3 length: 14 amino acids. The CDR3 protein is CASSPSGGIYGYTF. Written as DNA, the CDR3 is TGTGCCAGCAGCCCTAGTGGAGGGATCTATGGCTACACCTTC.

The J gene is TRBJ2-4, the V gene TRBV2, with a possible D match to TRBD1 (6 bases). Germline V gene data show CDR1 as SNHLY and CDR2 as FYNNEI. The CDR3 sequence is 12 residues long. Trimming shortened V by 6 bases and J by 9 bases, and 12 bases separated the two germline ends. CDR3 amino acids: CASRVTGSIQYF. The CDR3 nucleotides are TGTGCCAGCAGAGTGACAGGCAGCATTCAGTACTTC.

The table lists this clone with a few counts. The rearrangement uses TRBV10-2 and TRBJ1-4, with D perhaps TRBD1 (5 bases). The CDR3 is 14 amino acids. Trimming left V 6 bases short and J 8 bases short, with 16 bases between. Germline CDR1 reads WSHSY; CDR2 reads SAAADI. The CDR3 reads CASRLTFGGEKLFF. The CDR3 nucleotides read TGCGCCAGCAGACTGACCTTCGGGGGGGAAAAACTGTTTTTT.

This chain joins TRBV7-2 and TRBJ2-1; TRBD2 agrees at 7 bases. Germline CDR1 reads SGHTA; CDR2 reads FQGNSA. After removal of 5 bases from V and 7 bases from J, the junction contained 8 bases not matched to a gene. The CDR3 has 14 residues. The DNA for the CDR3 is TGTGCCAGCAGCGGAACGGTCGGGGGGAATGAGCAGTTCTTC. Amino acids: CASSGTVGGNEQFF.

The CDR3 nucleotides are TGTGCCAGCAGCCCCATACAGGGGAGAGGGGCCTACGAGCAGTACTTC. This translates into CASSPIQGRGAYEQYF. The gene calls are TRBV3-1 (or the pseudogene TRBV3-2) and TRBJ2-7; 7 positions agree with TRBD1. The ends lost 4 bases at V and 2 bases at J; junction bases unmatched: 11. The CDR3 covers 16 residues. Germline loops: CDR1 LGHDT, CDR2 YNNKEL (reference sequence).

J is TRBJ2-1 and V is TRBV4-2; tentatively, D is TRBD2 (6 bases). Trimming shortened V by 1 base and J by 4 bases, and 17 bases separated the two germline ends. The CDR3 has 17 residues. The germline V gene encodes CDR1 LGHNA and CDR2 YNFKEQ. This CDR3 is CASSQVRGGTTYNEQFF. The CDR3 DNA is TGTGCCAGCAGCCAAGTTCGAGGCGGGACCACTTACAATGAGCAGTTCTTC.

This sequence joins TRBV10-3 and TRBJ2-1, with a possible D match to TRBD1 (5 bases). Trimming stripped 11 bases from V and 4 bases from J, with 15 bases between. CDR1 and CDR2 (germline): ENHRY, SYGVKD. This CDR3 is 13 amino acids long. Written as DNA, the CDR3 is TGTGCCTCGACCCTTGACAGATACAATGAGCAGTTCTTC. Protein: CASTLDRYNEQFF.

This chain joins TRBV6-6 and TRBJ1-1, with a weak D call TRBD1 (6 bases). V gave up 6 bases and J gave up 4 bases, with 21 bases separating them. Germline loops: CDR1 MNHNY, CDR2 SVGAGI (reference sequence). This CDR3 contains 16 residues. The CDR3 spells CASSRSTGQLTTEAFF. The CDR3 nucleotides read TGTGCCAGCAGCCGATCAACGGGACAACTAACCACTGAAGCTTTCTTT.

The chain has TRBV15 and TRBJ2-2; a weak D match, TRBD2 (6 bases). Germline CDR1 reads LNHNV; CDR2 reads YYDKDF (reference sequence). Trimming took 3 bases from V and 6 from J, leaving 11 bases between them. This CDR3 has 14 residues. CDR3 sequence reads: CATSRAGTPGELFF. The CDR3 region has the DNA TGTGCCACCAGCAGGGCAGGGACTCCCGGGGAGCTGTTTTTT.

This clone came up a few times. The rearrangement uses TRBV6-2 or TRBV6-3 and TRBJ2-5, with 8 bases that match TRBD1. V shed 0 bases and J 0 bases; nucleotides not matched to a gene: 0. Germline V CDR1 and CDR2: MNHEY, SVGEGT. The CDR3 totals 15 residues. The CDR3 DNA sequence: TGTGCCAGCAGTTACTCGGGACAGGACCAAGAGACCCAGTACTTC. Encoded protein: CASSYSGQDQETQYF.

This clone was observed a single time. This sequence joins TRBV7-2 and TRBJ2-1; a weak D match, TRBD2 (5 bases). V was cut by 7 bases and J by 8 bases, with 12 bases left in between. The CDR3 is 12 amino acids. Germline V gene data show CDR1 as SGHTA and CDR2 as FQGNSA. The CDR3 sequence is CASTIGGYEQFF. For the CDR3, the DNA is TGTGCCAGCACCATTGGAGGTTATGAGCAGTTCTTC.

The chain carries TRBV5-5 and TRBJ1-1; D unclear. V was cut by 2 bases and J by 0 bases, with 11 bases left in between. This CDR3 comprises 15 residues. Germline CDR1 is SGHKS and CDR2 is YYEKEE (reference sequence). The CDR3 DNA is TGTGCCAGCAGCTTTTCACTAGGTATGAACACTGAAGCTTTCTTT. Translation: CASSFSLGMNTEAFF.

J is TRBJ2-1 and V is TRBV24-1, with 9 bases fitting TRBD2. J lost 5 bases, V lost 5 bases, and 3 bases had no gene match. CDR3 size: 14 residues. CDR1 is KGHDR, CDR2 SFDVKD, per germline. The CDR3 bases are TGTGCCACCAGTGCGGCGGGAGGGGACAATGAGCAGTTCTTC. Translated: CATSAAGGDNEQFF.

The chain joins TRBV5-1 to TRBJ2-2; D possibly corresponds to TRBD1 (6 bases). The V gene's germline CDR1 is SGHRS and CDR2 YFSETQ. There are 15 residues in the CDR3. The V end was cut by 3 bases, the J end by 7 bases, with 16 bases between. The CDR3 DNA reads TGCGCCAGCAGCTCGCCTACAGGGTACGTCGGGGAGCTGTTTTTT. Residues: CASSSPTGYVGELFF.

The rearrangement joins TRBV28 to TRBJ2-1; TRBD2 aligns across 10 bases. CDR3 length equals 15 residues. J was trimmed by 8 bases and V by 3 bases; bases with no gene match: 7. Germline values: CDR1 MDHEN, CDR2 SYDVKM. The CDR3: CASSFWASGSYEQFF. In DNA form, the CDR3 reads TGTGCCAGCAGTTTCTGGGCTAGCGGGAGTTATGAGCAGTTCTTC.

This clone came up many times. The chain couples TRBV12-5 to TRBJ1-1; D gene ambiguous. Trimming stripped 0 bases from V and 4 bases from J, with 6 bases between. Germline values: CDR1 LGHNT, CDR2 FRNRAP. CDR3 length equals 13 residues. CDR3 sequence (DNA): TGTGCTAGTGGTTTGGTCCGGGGCACTGAAGCTTTCTTT. Translation: CASGLVRGTEAFF.

The gene calls are TRBV7-2 and TRBJ2-1, with D perhaps matching TRBD2 (6 bases). The germline V and J ends were trimmed by 1 base and 5 bases, with 15 bases remaining between them. Germline CDR1 and CDR2: SGHTA and FQGNSA. This CDR3 spans 16 amino acids. The CDR3 loop reads CASSLGHGRNHNEQFF. CDR3 nucleotides: TGTGCCAGCAGCTTAGGTCACGGGAGAAACCACAATGAGCAGTTCTTC.

The gene calls are TRBV5-1 and TRBJ1-5; 7 bases are shared with TRBD1. There are 14 residues in the CDR3. V was clipped by 4 bases and J by 3 bases; unmatched bases: 4. Per germline, CDR1 SGHRS and CDR2 YFSETQ. CDR3 protein: CASSEGQSNQPQHF. In nucleotides, the CDR3 is TGCGCCAGCAGCGAGGGACAGTCCAATCAGCCCCAGCATTTT. Drawing the rest from reference TRBV5-1 and TRBJ1-5, the complete variable domain is KAGVTQTPRYLIKTRGQQVTLSCSPISGHRSVSWYQQTPGQGLQFLFEYFSETQRNKGNFPGRFSGRQFSNSRSEMNVSTLELGDSALYLCASSEGQSNQPQHFGDGTRLSIL.

CDR3 protein: CASSHRARGRDYGYTF. Written as DNA, the CDR3 is TGCGCCAGCAGCCATAGAGCCAGGGGAAGGGACTATGGCTACACCTTC. V gene TRBV4-1 combines with J gene TRBJ1-2; possible D gene TRBD1, 6 bases. The CDR3 covers 16 residues. The V gene's germline CDR1 is MGHRA and CDR2 YSYEKL. V lost 3 bases to trimming and J lost 3 bases, with 17 bases between them.

The chain joins TRBV2 to TRBJ1-4; no clear D gene. Germline CDR1 is SNHLY and CDR2 is FYNNEI. Trimming took off 1 base at V and 3 bases at J, with 9 bases between the two ends. The CDR3 is 15 residues long. This CDR3 reads CASSEGRRANEKLFF. The CDR3 region has the DNA TGTGCCAGCAGTGAAGGTCGACGGGCTAATGAAAAACTGTTTTTT.

V usage is TRBV27 and J usage is TRBJ2-4; TRBD1 might be the D (6 bases). V dropped 6 bases and J dropped 0 bases, with 12 bases sitting between them. Germline CDR1 and CDR2: MNHEY and SMNVEV (reference sequence). The CDR3 extends over 15 amino acids. This chain's CDR3 is CASSPGVLAKNIQYF. CDR3 DNA sequence: TGTGCCAGCAGCCCAGGGGTCCTAGCCAAAAACATTCAGTACTTC.

The chain carries TRBV3-1 (or the pseudogene TRBV3-2) and TRBJ1-4; 8 bases align to TRBD1. This CDR3 region has 12 residues. The V gene's germline CDR1 is LGHDT and CDR2 YNNKEL (reference sequence). V shed 8 bases, J shed 8 bases, and the junction held 4 bases outside the gene matches. The CDR3 nucleotides read TGTGCCAGCGGACAGGGTTGGGAAAAACTGTTTTTT. It is translated as CASGQGWEKLFF.

J is TRBJ2-1 and V is TRBV6-5; perhaps TRBD1 as D (6 bases). Germline CDR1 MNHEY, CDR2 SVGAGI. This CDR3 has 13 amino acids. V was shortened by 5 bases and J by 7 bases, with 12 bases between the two germline ends. DNA of the CDR3: TGTGCCAGCAGTCTTACAGGGTCGAATGAGCAGTTCTTC. Translating gives CASSLTGSNEQFF.

The chain has TRBV7-2 and TRBJ1-2, with TRBD1 as a possible D gene (6 bases). The germline CDR1 and CDR2 sequences are SGHTA and FQGNSA. The V end lost 6 bases, the J end lost 8 bases, and 16 bases lay between the germline ends. The CDR3 loop spans 13 amino acids. In DNA, the CDR3 is TGTGCCAGCAGTCATGACAGGAGAGGAGGCTACACCTTC. Translation gives CASSHDRRGGYTF.

CDR3 sequence: CASSQEAQGYGYTF. The CDR3 DNA reads as TGTGCCAGCAGCCAAGAAGCGCAGGGCTATGGCTACACCTTC. The chain is built from TRBV3-1 (or the pseudogene TRBV3-2) and TRBJ1-2; tentative D call: TRBD1 (5 bases). The CDR3 runs to 14 residues. V lost 0 bases to trimming and J lost 4 bases, with 9 bases between them. Germline loops: CDR1 LGHDT, CDR2 YNNKEL (reference sequence).

The chain joins TRBV6-6 to TRBJ1-6; a possible D gene is TRBD1 (5 bases). The CDR3 extends over 14 amino acids. The germline CDR1 and CDR2 sequences are MNHNY and SVGAGI (reference sequence). Trimming removed 5 bases at V and 7 bases at J, with 12 bases between. The CDR3 DNA reads TGTGCCAGCAGTAAACCGGACACCAATTCACCCCTCCACTTT. Protein product: CASSKPDTNSPLHF.

The chain has TRBV5-1 and TRBJ2-3, with 10 bases fitting TRBD2. V lost 0 bases and J lost 5; bases outside the gene matches: 3. Germline V gene data show CDR1 as SGHRS and CDR2 as YFSETQ. The CDR3 runs 15 residues. For the CDR3, the DNA is TGCGCCAGCAGCTTGGGACTAGCGGGTAGAGATACGCAGTATTTT. Protein: CASSLGLAGRDTQYF.